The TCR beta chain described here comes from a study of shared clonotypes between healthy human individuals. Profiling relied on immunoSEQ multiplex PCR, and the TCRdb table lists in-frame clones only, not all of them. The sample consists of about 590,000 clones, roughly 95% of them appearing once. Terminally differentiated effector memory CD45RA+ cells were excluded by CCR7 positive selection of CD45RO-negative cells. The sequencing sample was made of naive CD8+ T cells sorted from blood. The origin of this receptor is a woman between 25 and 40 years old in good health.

The CDR3 here is CASSGAVNNEQFF. The CDR3 bases are TGCGCCAGCAGTGGAGCAGTCAACAATGAGCAGTTCTTC. This chain links TRBV10-1 with TRBJ2-1; the D is unclear. CDR3 size: 13 residues. V lost 4 bases to trimming and J lost 5 bases, with 9 bases between them. Germline lookup yields CDR1 WNHNN and CDR2 SYGVQD (reference sequence).